This TCR beta chain was identified during a study of blood T cells in healthy people across ages. Details on this clonotype: Sequence at one end of the junction differs from germline and may be a read error.

Through a sample-barcoded 5' primer and a J-beta primer mix, a second PCR was run for roughly 6 to 11 cycles. TCRdb reanalysed the 5' RACE reads using MiXCR and keeps one entry per CDR3 protein. There are over 700,000 distinct CDR3 sequences in the sample; roughly 25% occur only once, and under 10% lies in the top ten. The germline gives CDR1 SSHAT, CDR2 FNYEAQ (reference sequence). The CDR3 sequence is 18 residues long. Another study also made use of these data, one on T cells of mothers and their children. That report adds: Over 8 million reads per mother and 2.5 million to 3 million per child were obtained.

The TCR comes from a boy between 10 and 17 years old in good health. The rearrangement links TRBV7-7 to TRBJ1-1; perhaps TRBD1 as D (5 bases). Sequencing was done on a sample of blood. CDR3 sequence: CASSSSYAWGTGNTEAFF. The CDR3 region has the DNA TGTGCTAGCAGCTCATCCTACGCCTGGGGGACGGGGAACACTGAAGCTTTCTTT.